The T cell receptor (beta chain) under discussion was sequenced for a study of CD8+ T cells in alopecia areata. cDNA reverse transcribed from extracted RNA served as the sequencing template. Sequenced by immunoSEQ multiplex PCR; TCRdb stores in-frame clones only, minus some. Counted here are more than 200,000 clones, less than 50% occurring once; the ten biggest clones make up approximately 2.9%. The CDR3 is 12 residues long. V was trimmed by 2 bases and J by 5 bases, leaving 9 bases between them. CDR1 GTSNPN and CDR2 SVGIG come from the germline V gene (reference sequence). As for treatment: oral pan-JAK inhibitor, 5-10 mg twice daily. Both peripheral blood and punch biopsies of lesional scalp skin were obtained from patients who had alopecia areata. Concerning this clone itself: The antigen remains undetermined. Other DNA sequences in the same sample also yield this CDR3.

Study findings and constraints: Tofacitinib significantly decreased scalp clonality and expanded CD8+ clones among top 100. Links between baseline CD8+ expansion and response need larger treated cohorts.

Sequencing used CD4+ T cells sorted from blood, obtained at approximately week 36, from a patient treated with tofacitinib. The TCR originated in a human donor with alopecia areata. The chain links TRBV30 to TRBJ1-1, with D unresolved. DNA for the CDR3: TGTGCCTGGAGTAGAGTCGGAACTGAAGCTTTCTTT. It translates to CAWSRVGTEAFF.